This T cell receptor beta chain was obtained from a study of low-dose radiotherapy and immunotherapy resistance in tumors. Germline assignment: CDR1 SNHLY and CDR2 FYNNEI. Trimming took off 5 bases at V and 2 bases at J, with 9 bases between the two ends. CDR3 size: 13 residues. Primers targeting TRAV and TRBV primed first-strand cDNA, covering alpha and beta chains. Both a constant-region primer and a V-primer adapter served to amplify TCRs across roughly 21 PCR cycles. mRNA, after isolation, was amplified by in vitro transcription. TCRdb analysed the reads with MiXCR anew, one entry per CDR3 protein. The table lists around 7,100 distinct CDR3 sequences, approximately 50% of them singletons.

The TCR was taken from a human donor with advanced metastatic prostate, ovarian, gallbladder or colorectal cancer (not recorded which). This table probably holds off-target reads from a library built for another chain. The chain is built from TRBV2 and TRBJ1-1, with D unresolved. The CDR3 region has the DNA TGTGCCAGCAGTAGAGGAATTAACACTGAAGCTTTCTTT. Encoded protein: CASSRGINTEAFF.